These 21 T cell receptor beta chains share one sample of origin, sequenced in a study of shared clonotypes between healthy human individuals (dated by TCRdb to 2020 to 2022). To prepare the library, the immunoSEQ multiplex PCR assay was applied. Imported from immuneACCESS, the table was reduced by TCRdb to in-frame sequences with V and J called. These copies leave out some clones; in studies compared against another copy, an unresolved V gene accounts for under half, and the cause of the remainder is not known. In this sample the table shows about a million clones, roughly 80% of which occur a single time. The top ten clones comprise about 1.5% of the sample. Sequencing was performed on memory CD4+ T cells sorted from blood. Reading the label with the study, this specimen's cell subset or site is: CD45RA-negative fraction. The receptor set was obtained from a man between 18 and 35 years old in good health.

The rearrangement uses TRBV5-1 and TRBJ2-1; 8 nucleotides line up with TRBD2. This CDR3 spans 13 amino acids. Germline CDR1 reads SGHRS; CDR2 reads YFSETQ. J was trimmed by 6 bases and V by 5 bases; bases with no gene match: 4. The CDR3 DNA is TGCGCCAGCAGATCCGGGGGGGTCAATGAGCAGTTCTTC. This gives the protein CASRSGGVNEQFF.

The chain couples TRBV6-5 to TRBJ1-1; 7 bases fit TRBD1. CDR1 is MNHEY and CDR2 is SVGAGI in the germline V gene. The CDR3 runs 13 residues. J gave up 5 bases and V 6 bases, and 6 bases lay outside the gene matches. The CDR3 loop is CASRNRGGTEAFF. The CDR3 coding sequence is TGTGCCAGCAGGAACAGGGGAGGGACTGAAGCTTTCTTT.

V usage is TRBV2 and J usage is TRBJ2-1, with a possible D match to TRBD1 (6 bases). The CDR3 extends over 13 amino acids. The V gene's germline CDR1 is SNHLY and CDR2 FYNNEI. Between the trimmed V and J ends, which lost 3 bases and 9 bases, there was a span of 12 bases. CDR3 protein: CASSDPGVVEQFF. The CDR3 coding sequence is TGTGCCAGCAGTGATCCAGGGGTTGTTGAGCAGTTCTTC.

The sample holds a few counts of this clone. V and J are TRBV30 and TRBJ1-2; D is uncertain. Germline V gene sequence: CDR1 GTSNPN, CDR2 SVGIG (reference sequence). Trimming removed 3 bases at V and 6 bases at J, with 11 bases between. This CDR3 region has 12 residues. The CDR3 nucleotides are TGTGCCTGGAGAGACATGAGGCATGGCTACACCTTC. Encoded protein: CAWRDMRHGYTF.

This clone was recorded once. This chain joins TRBV4-1 and TRBJ1-4, with D perhaps TRBD1 (5 bases). Germline V gene lookup returns CDR1 MGHRA and CDR2 YSYEKL. The CDR3 totals 14 residues. V gave up 6 bases and J gave up 4 bases, with 12 bases separating them. The DNA of the CDR3 is TGCGCCAGCAGGGGGCAAGGTGGTAATGAAAAACTGTTTTTT. Translated: CASRGQGGNEKLFF.

This clone appeared a single time. The V and J genes are TRBV5-6 and TRBJ2-3; 9 bases fit TRBD2. The length of the CDR3 is 16 residues. Germline CDR1 SGHDT, CDR2 YYEEEE. V lost 0 bases, J lost 4 bases, and 6 bases stayed unmatched. CDR3 loop: CASSLGLAGTSDTQYF. Here the CDR3 DNA reads TGTGCCAGCAGCTTGGGGCTAGCGGGAACCTCAGATACGCAGTATTTT.

The rearrangement links TRBV5-6 to TRBJ2-2, with D perhaps TRBD2 (5 bases). The V and J ends lost 3 bases and 4 bases respectively, with 13 bases between them. Germline V gene data show CDR1 as SGHDT and CDR2 as YYEEEE. CDR3 length: 15 amino acids. The CDR3 DNA sequence: TGTGCCAGCAGCTCCCCTTGGGGAGCCACCGGGGAGCTGTTTTTT. Encoded protein: CASSSPWGATGELFF.

The chain couples TRBV5-1 to TRBJ1-3, with 7 bases that match TRBD1. The CDR3 loop spans 15 amino acids. V shed 4 bases and J 7 bases; nucleotides not matched to a gene: 11. In germline, CDR1 is SGHRS, CDR2 YFSETQ. CDR3 sequence (DNA): TGCGCCAGCAGCACCTCGATGGGAGGGGGCAACACCATATATTTT. Translated: CASSTSMGGGNTIYF. Full variable domain (missing parts from reference TRBV5-1 and TRBJ1-3): KAGVTQTPRYLIKTRGQQVTLSCSPISGHRSVSWYQQTPGQGLQFLFEYFSETQRNKGNFPGRFSGRQFSNSRSEMNVSTLELGDSALYLCASSTSMGGGNTIYFGEGSWLTVV.

The V and J genes are TRBV15 and TRBJ1-2, with TRBD1 matching 7 bases. Germline CDR1 is LNHNV and CDR2 is YYDKDF (reference sequence). Trimming cost V 0 bases and J 4 bases; bases outside gene matches: 8. The CDR3 has 16 amino acids. This CDR3 reads CATSRDLGQSLYGYTF. The DNA for the CDR3 is TGTGCCACCAGCAGAGATTTGGGACAGTCTCTCTATGGCTACACCTTC.

The rearrangement uses TRBV7-2 and TRBJ2-1; D not certain. V lost 3 bases and J lost 4, with 7 bases in between. This CDR3 contains 13 residues. From germline, CDR1 is SGHTA and CDR2 FQGNSA. In nucleotides, the CDR3 is TGTGCCAGCAGCTTCGAGCCTTACAATGAGCAGTTCTTC. This gives the protein CASSFEPYNEQFF.

This clone was found many times. Other DNA sequences in this specimen translate into the identical CDR3. The genes are TRBV27 and TRBJ2-2; D ambiguous. This CDR3 has 12 amino acids. Germline CDR1 and CDR2: MNHEY and SMNVEV (reference sequence). V lost 3 bases and J lost 5, with 4 bases in between. The chain's CDR3 is CASSFSTGELFF. The CDR3 DNA follows: TGTGCCAGCAGTTTCTCGACCGGGGAGCTGTTTTTT.

The V and J genes are TRBV4-3 and TRBJ2-6, with TRBD1 matching 8 bases. V trimming: 0 bases; J trimming: 2 bases; junction bases outside the gene matches: 6. The germline V gene has CDR1 LGHNA and CDR2 YSLEER. This CDR3 has 18 residues. The chain's CDR3 is CASSQDMQGAAGANVLTF. The CDR3 DNA reads TGCGCCAGCAGCCAAGATATGCAGGGGGCTGCTGGGGCCAACGTCCTGACTTTC.

This clone was seen only a few times. The genes are TRBV19 and TRBJ1-2, with a possible D match to TRBD1 (6 bases). The CDR3 covers 15 residues. In germline, CDR1 is LNHDA, CDR2 SQIVND (reference sequence). The ends were cut back, 3 bases at V and 7 bases at J, with 18 bases in the middle. The CDR3 DNA reads TGTGCCAGTAGTATCCGGGACACTCCGGGGCTTGGCTACACCTTC. This sequence encodes CASSIRDTPGLGYTF.

The rearrangement links TRBV29-1 to TRBJ2-2; 8 positions match TRBD2. The CDR3 has 14 amino acids. V trimming: 1 base; J trimming: 5 bases; junction bases outside the gene matches: 3. The germline CDR1 and CDR2 sequences are SQVTM and ANQGSEA. The CDR3, as DNA: TGCAGCGTTGAAGCCCCTAGCGGGACCGGGGAGCTGTTTTTT. Encoded protein: CSVEAPSGTGELFF.

The chain combines TRBV5-1 with TRBJ2-1; a possible D gene is TRBD1 (6 bases). Trimming removed 0 bases at V and 8 bases at J, with 15 bases between. Germline CDR1 reads SGHRS; CDR2 reads YFSETQ. The CDR3 covers 15 residues. For the CDR3, the DNA is TGCGCCAGCAGCTTGGACTCGACAGGTTCCGATGAGCAGTTCTTC. Translating it yields CASSLDSTGSDEQFF.

Note on this clone: A read error may produce the germline difference seen at one junction end. This chain uses TRBV5-6 with TRBJ2-3; TRBD2 aligns across 7 bases. The length of the CDR3 is 16 residues. Germline V CDR1 and CDR2: SGHDT, YYEEEE. CDR3 loop: CASSWERDYQVDAQYF. DNA for the CDR3: TGTGCCAGCAGCTGGGAGCGGGACTACCAAGTAGATGCGCAGTATTTT.

The rearrangement uses TRBV2 and TRBJ1-2; 11 bases line up with TRBD1. The germline CDR1 and CDR2 sequences are SNHLY and FYNNEI. Trimming took 7 bases from V and 5 from J; bases not matched to a gene: 15. The CDR3 runs 17 residues. This CDR3 reads CASTGDRGSVGRYGYTF. The CDR3 nucleotides read TGTGCCAGCACCGGGGACAGGGGGTCCGTAGGTCGGTATGGCTACACCTTC. The variable domain in full, completed from reference TRBV2 and TRBJ1-2, reads EPEVTQTPSHQVTQMGQEVILRCVPISNHLYFYWYRQILGQKVEFLVSFYNNEISEKSEIFDDQFSVERPDGSNFTLKIRSTKLEDSAMYFCASTGDRGSVGRYGYTFGSGTRLTVV.

V and J are TRBV30 and TRBJ2-5, with TRBD2 identical over 7 bases. The V gene's germline CDR1 is GTSNPN and CDR2 SVGIG (reference sequence). The CDR3 has 13 amino acids. J was trimmed by 4 bases and V by 3 bases; bases with no gene match: 5. In nucleotides, the CDR3 is TGTGCCTGGAGCGGGGGGTTATCAGAGACCCAGTACTTC. This sequence encodes CAWSGGLSETQYF.

This clone has just one count. Other nucleotide sequences in the sample specify the same CDR3. The V gene is TRBV4-1, the J gene TRBJ1-2, with D hard to call. This CDR3 has 13 amino acids. Trimming shortened V by 3 bases and J by 2 bases, and 7 bases separated the two germline ends. The V gene's germline CDR1 is MGHRA and CDR2 YSYEKL. The CDR3 protein is CASSQEQNYGYTF. CDR3 DNA sequence: TGCGCCAGCAGCCAGGAACAGAACTATGGCTACACCTTC.

The rearrangement links TRBV7-2 to TRBJ1-6; TRBD1 is a possible D gene (6 bases). The germline V and J ends were trimmed by 5 bases and 0 bases, with 17 bases remaining between them. Germline lookup yields CDR1 SGHTA and CDR2 FQGNSA. CDR3 length: 18 residues. The CDR3 DNA reads as TGTGCCAGCAGCACAAGCCGACAGGCGAGCTCCTATAATTCACCCCTCCACTTT. Residues: CASSTSRQASSYNSPLHF. Full variable domain (rest looked up from reference TRBV7-2 and TRBJ1-6): GAGVSQSPSNKVTEKGKDVELRCDPISGHTALYWYRQSLGQGLEFLIYFQGNSAPDKSGLPSDRFSAERTGGSVSTLTIQRTQQEDSAVYLCASSTSRQASSYNSPLHFGNGTRLTVT.

The chain joins TRBV7-9 to TRBJ2-3, with D maybe TRBD2 (7 bases). Trimming removed 5 bases at V and 2 bases at J, with 14 bases between. CDR3 length equals 15 residues. CDR1 SEHNR and CDR2 FQNEAQ come from the germline V gene (reference sequence). The CDR3 reads CASSPYGGLTDTQYF. The DNA for the CDR3 is TGTGCCAGCAGCCCCTACGGGGGGCTCACAGATACGCAGTATTTT.